This T cell receptor (beta chain) was captured by sequencing in a study of cytomegalovirus exposure and HLA in healthy donors. Overall study findings and caveats: It was found in a later analysis that first-cohort TCR clusters tended to co-occur in the 120 validation repertoires.

The study drew the donors from its roughly 130-subject validation cohort, separate from the approximately 700-subject first cohort. Germline V gene lookup returns CDR1 SGHRS and CDR2 YFSETQ. Trimming removed 0 bases from V and 8 bases from J, with 8 bases in between. The CDR3 consists of 12 residues. TCRdb keeps only in-frame clones here, not all; method: immunoSEQ multiplex PCR. Among 110,000 to 150,000 clones listed, about 94% were seen once. Points on this clone: Antigen: not known.

This clonotype was sampled from a man aged 18 to 29 in good health and CMV-seropositive. The rearrangement links TRBV5-1 to TRBJ1-2; unclear D gene. The sample was PBMCs. The CDR3 protein is CASSLDASGYTF. As DNA, the CDR3 is TGCGCCAGCAGCTTGGACGCTAGCGGCTACACCTTC.